Presented here are 26 T cell receptor beta chains from one specimen sequenced in a study of blood T cell repertoires in COVID-19. Method: immunoSEQ multiplex PCR; TCRdb's copy keeps in-frame clones and lacks some. Among around 250,000 clones listed, roughly four fifths were seen once. Sequenced material: peripheral blood. These receptors originate from a man aged 30-40 years who had recovered from COVID-19.

V gene TRBV7-8 combines with J gene TRBJ2-1; D may be TRBD1 (5 bases). There are 13 residues in the CDR3. The ends were cut back, 2 bases at V and 6 bases at J, with 8 bases in the middle. Germline lookup yields CDR1 SGHVS and CDR2 FQNEAQ. The CDR3 reads CASSLSRGNEQFF. For the CDR3, the DNA is TGTGCCAGCAGCTTATCAAGGGGCAATGAGCAGTTCTTC.

V and J are TRBV6-2 or TRBV6-3 and TRBJ1-1; the D is unclear. The length of the CDR3 is 13 residues. Germline CDR1 reads MNHEY; CDR2 reads SVGEGT. V lost 2 bases to trimming and J lost 4 bases, with 8 bases between them. In DNA, the CDR3 is TGTGCCAGCAGTTACCCACCGGGCACTGAAGCTTTCTTT. This encodes CASSYPPGTEAFF.

This sequence joins TRBV27 and TRBJ1-2; the D gene is possibly TRBD1 (6 bases). The V and J ends lost 3 bases and 3 bases respectively, with 14 bases between them. The germline V gene encodes CDR1 MNHEY and CDR2 SMNVEV (reference sequence). The CDR3 is 15 amino acids. The CDR3 region has the DNA TGTGCCAGCAGTTTCCGCACAGGGAGCGACTATGGCTACACCTTC. Protein: CASSFRTGSDYGYTF.

The V gene is TRBV12-3 or TRBV12-4, the J gene TRBJ2-3; D perhaps matches TRBD2 (6 bases). The CDR3 length is 11 residues. Trimming cost V 6 bases and J 8 bases, with 9 bases left between them. This CDR3 is CASSPGVTQYF. For the CDR3, the DNA is TGTGCCAGCAGCCCGGGGGTTACGCAGTATTTT.

J is TRBJ2-5 and V is TRBV5-1; D is possibly TRBD1 (6 bases). Trimming removed 1 base at V and 4 bases at J, with 17 bases between. The length of the CDR3 is 16 residues. Germline CDR1 is SGHRS and CDR2 is YFSETQ. Written as DNA, the CDR3 is TGCGCCAGCAGCTTGAGAGCCCAGGGGTGGTTAGAGACCCAGTACTTC. This translates into CASSLRAQGWLETQYF.

This chain links TRBV4-1 with TRBJ2-1; D is unclear. V was clipped by 0 bases and J by 7 bases, with 13 bases between them. Germline lookup yields CDR1 MGHRA and CDR2 YSYEKL. This CDR3 has 15 residues. This CDR3 reads CASSQDPLSRNEQFF. CDR3 in DNA: TGCGCCAGCAGCCAAGATCCCCTATCCAGGAATGAGCAGTTCTTC.

The count of this clone is one. This chain links TRBV19 with TRBJ1-1, with TRBD1 identical over 10 bases. Germline V CDR1 and CDR2: LNHDA, SQIVND (reference sequence). The CDR3 covers 16 residues. V was clipped by 5 bases and J by 0 bases; unmatched bases: 6. The CDR3 DNA reads TGTGCCAGTAGTGTACGGACAGGGGGGATGAACACTGAAGCTTTCTTT. Amino acid sequence: CASSVRTGGMNTEAFF.

V is TRBV7-9 and J is TRBJ1-4, with no clear D. Germline CDR1 SEHNR, CDR2 FQNEAQ (reference sequence). V was cut by 5 bases and J by 7 bases, with 17 bases left in between. The CDR3 has 15 residues. The CDR3 protein is CASSPLRDKLEKLFF. Written as DNA, the CDR3 is TGTGCCAGCAGCCCCCTTCGAGACAAGCTTGAAAAACTGTTTTTT.

V and J are TRBV27 and TRBJ1-1; weak D call: TRBD1 (5 bases). Per the germline V gene, CDR1 is MNHEY and CDR2 is SMNVEV (reference sequence). The CDR3 is 15 residues long. The germline V and J ends were trimmed by 6 bases and 0 bases, with 14 bases remaining between them. CDR3 residues: CASSLDSFMNTEAFF. CDR3 nucleotide sequence: TGTGCCAGCAGCCTAGACAGCTTCATGAACACTGAAGCTTTCTTT.

The chain recombines TRBV20-1 with TRBJ2-5; 7 positions agree with TRBD2. J gave up 5 bases and V 3 bases, and 9 bases lay outside the gene matches. Germline V gene lookup returns CDR1 DFQATT and CDR2 SNEGSKA (reference sequence). The CDR3 spans 14 residues. This chain's CDR3 is CSASHEGSGETQYF. The CDR3 DNA is TGCAGTGCTAGTCACGAGGGTAGCGGGGAGACCCAGTACTTC.

V and J are TRBV27 and TRBJ2-3, with a possible D match to TRBD1 (5 bases). CDR3 length equals 14 residues. Germline CDR1 and CDR2: MNHEY and SMNVEV (reference sequence). V lost 7 bases, J lost 0 bases, and 11 bases lay in between. CDR3 coding DNA: TGTGCCAGCAAACCGACAGCTAGCACAGATACGCAGTATTTT. Its translation: CASKPTASTDTQYF.

For the CDR3, the DNA is TGTGCCAGCAGTTTATCAGGGGGTTTGTACGAGCAGTACGTC. Amino acids: CASSLSGGLYEQYV. The genes are TRBV28 and TRBJ2-7; 7 positions agree with TRBD1. The CDR3 totals 14 residues. CDR1 MDHEN and CDR2 SYDVKM come from the germline V gene. Germline trimming cut 1 base from V and 4 bases from J; bases unmatched to any gene: 4.

The rearrangement uses TRBV28 and TRBJ1-6, with 7 bases lining up with TRBD1. Unmatched junction bases numbered 5, after V lost 7 bases and J lost 8 bases. Germline CDR1 MDHEN, CDR2 SYDVKM. The CDR3 is made up of 13 amino acids. CDR3 coding DNA: TGTGCCAGCATTGGGACAGACTATTCACCCCTCCACTTT. It yields the protein CASIGTDYSPLHF.

The table lists this clone with a count of one. The rearrangement joins TRBV28 to TRBJ2-3, with D perhaps TRBD1 (5 bases). V was trimmed by 6 bases and J by 2 bases, leaving 9 bases between them. The germline CDR1 and CDR2 sequences are MDHEN and SYDVKM. The CDR3 runs 13 residues. The chain's CDR3 is CASRDTVTDTQYF. The CDR3 coding sequence is TGTGCCAGCAGGGACACAGTCACAGATACGCAGTATTTT.

This clone was observed a handful of times. This chain uses TRBV19 with TRBJ1-2; 8 bases align to TRBD1. The CDR3 has 13 residues. The germline V gene encodes CDR1 LNHDA and CDR2 SQIVND (reference sequence). V shed 5 bases and J 4 bases; nucleotides not matched to a gene: 3. DNA of the CDR3: TGTGCCAGTAGTCGGACAGGGCTCTATGGCTACACCTTC. It specifies CASSRTGLYGYTF.

This chain's CDR3 is CASSERPPSKQYF. As DNA, the CDR3 is TGTGCCAGCAGTGAACGCCCTCCGAGCAAGCAGTACTTC. The V and J genes are TRBV6-1 and TRBJ2-7; D is unresolved. V lost 2 bases and J 8 bases, leaving 13 bases between the germline ends. This CDR3 contains 13 residues. Germline lookup yields CDR1 MNHNS and CDR2 SASEGT.

This rearrangement joins TRBV28 to TRBJ1-2; the match to TRBD1 covers 7 bases. This CDR3 contains 15 residues. V was pared by 2 bases and J by 7 bases, with 10 bases of the junction left unmatched. Germline V CDR1 and CDR2: MDHEN, SYDVKM. CDR3 DNA sequence: TGTGCCAGCAGTTTACGACAGGGCCTTAGGGTTGGCTACACCTTC. Its translation is CASSLRQGLRVGYTF.

J is TRBJ2-5 and V is TRBV3-1 (or the pseudogene TRBV3-2); weak D call: TRBD2 (7 bases). Trimming shortened V by 0 bases and J by 2 bases, and 13 bases separated the two germline ends. Germline CDR1 is LGHDT and CDR2 is YNNKEL (reference sequence). The CDR3 totals 16 residues. CDR3 sequence reads: CASSQDLGGEQETQYF. The CDR3 DNA follows: TGTGCCAGCAGCCAAGATCTAGGGGGGGAGCAAGAGACCCAGTACTTC.

Turning to this clone: An end of the junction does not agree with germline; a read error may underlie this. The V and J genes are TRBV7-8 and TRBJ2-1, with D perhaps TRBD2 (6 bases). The CDR3 extends over 14 amino acids. The germline V gene encodes CDR1 SGHVS and CDR2 FQNEAQ. CDR3 coding DNA: TGTGCCAGCAGTCGTGGGGGGTCCTACAGTGAGCAGTTCTTC. This codes for CASSRGGSYSEQFF.

This rearrangement joins TRBV7-8 to TRBJ1-6; D might be TRBD1 (6 bases). The CDR3 loop spans 17 amino acids. V lost 2 bases and J lost 9, with 20 bases in between. The germline CDR1 and CDR2 sequences are SGHVS and FQNEAQ. For the CDR3, the DNA is TGTGCCAGCAGCTTAACAACAGGGTTCGATCTAATTTCACCCCTCCACTTT. Its translation is CASSLTTGFDLISPLHF.

The genes are TRBV5-1 and TRBJ1-2, with a tentative D call TRBD1 (5 bases). Germline V lookup: CDR1 SGHRS, CDR2 YFSETQ. The length of the CDR3 is 15 residues. Trimming took 3 bases from V and 6 from J, leaving 18 bases between them. This CDR3 reads CASSSGGDERNGYTF. The DNA of the CDR3 is TGCGCCAGCAGCTCCGGGGGGGACGAGCGCAATGGCTACACCTTC. Filled out from reference TRBV5-1 and TRBJ1-2, the complete variable domain reads KAGVTQTPRYLIKTRGQQVTLSCSPISGHRSVSWYQQTPGQGLQFLFEYFSETQRNKGNFPGRFSGRQFSNSRSEMNVSTLELGDSALYLCASSSGGDERNGYTFGSGTRLTVV.

The J gene is TRBJ2-3, the V gene TRBV6-1; 9 bases are shared with TRBD2. The germline V gene encodes CDR1 MNHNS and CDR2 SASEGT. The CDR3 covers 15 residues. With V trimmed by 3 bases and J by 2 bases, 3 bases remained unmatched. CDR3 sequence: CASSDIAGATDTQYF. The CDR3 nucleotides are TGTGCCAGCAGTGACATAGCGGGGGCCACAGATACGCAGTATTTT.

The V and J genes are TRBV6-5 and TRBJ1-6; 7 bases map to TRBD1. With 5 bases clipped from V and 8 bases from J, the junction kept 9 bases outside the gene matches. This CDR3 contains 15 residues. The germline V gene encodes CDR1 MNHEY and CDR2 SVGAGI. CDR3 sequence reads: CASSRQTGLDSPLHF. The CDR3 DNA is TGTGCCAGCAGTCGACAGACAGGGTTGGATTCACCCCTCCACTTT.

The rearrangement joins TRBV6-5 to TRBJ1-1, with D maybe TRBD1 (5 bases). Germline loops: CDR1 MNHEY, CDR2 SVGAGI. V lost 2 bases and J lost 3, with 10 bases in between. The CDR3 totals 14 residues. Written as DNA, the CDR3 is TGTGCCAGCAGTTACGGGGCTTTGGACACTGAAGCTTTCTTT. This translates into CASSYGALDTEAFF.

This clone was counted between two and nine times. The rearrangement links TRBV6-5 to TRBJ1-3; no clear D. The CDR3 is made up of 15 amino acids. The V and J ends lost 2 bases and 0 bases respectively, with 8 bases between them. Germline lookup yields CDR1 MNHEY and CDR2 SVGAGI. The CDR3 loop is CASSYRWSSGNTIYF. The DNA for the CDR3 is TGTGCCAGCAGTTACAGGTGGAGCTCTGGAAACACCATATATTTT.

DNA for the CDR3: TGTGCCAGCAGAGACAGGGGGTCAGAGACCCAGTACTTC. Protein: CASRDRGSETQYF. V usage is TRBV2 and J usage is TRBJ2-5; 9 bases fit TRBD1. Germline lookup yields CDR1 SNHLY and CDR2 FYNNEI. The junction had 3 bases not matched to a gene; V was cut back by 6 bases and J by 4 bases. The CDR3 contains 13 residues.